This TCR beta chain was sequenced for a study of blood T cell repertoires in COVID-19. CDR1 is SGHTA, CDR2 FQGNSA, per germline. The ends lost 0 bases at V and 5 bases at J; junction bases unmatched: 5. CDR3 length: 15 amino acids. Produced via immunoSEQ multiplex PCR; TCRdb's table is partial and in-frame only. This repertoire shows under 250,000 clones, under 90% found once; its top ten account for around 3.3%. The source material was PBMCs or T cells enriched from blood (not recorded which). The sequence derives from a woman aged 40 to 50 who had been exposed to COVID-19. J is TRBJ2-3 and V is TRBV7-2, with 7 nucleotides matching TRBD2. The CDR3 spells CASSLASGPKDTQYF. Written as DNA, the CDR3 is TGTGCCAGCAGCTTAGCTAGCGGGCCGAAAGATACGCAGTATTTT.